This T cell receptor beta chain was profiled in a study of blood T cell repertoires in COVID-19. At the level of the study: PBMCs, B-cell-depleted T cells, or T cells provided the cDNA or gDNA that made up the material.

Germline loops: CDR1 GTSNPN, CDR2 SVGIG (reference sequence). Losses at the gene ends were 1 base for V and 4 bases for J; bases not matched to a gene: 6. The CDR3 sequence is 15 residues long. Assay: immunoSEQ multiplex PCR; the TCRdb copy retains only in-frame clones and omits some. The data hold some 110,000 clones, with over 65% observed a single time. This chain links TRBV30 with TRBJ1-4; 7 nucleotides line up with TRBD1. This sequence originates from a man between 70 and 80 years old with acute or convalescent COVID-19. The sequencing sample was made of peripheral blood. As DNA, the CDR3 is TGTGCCTGGAGTGGTCAGACAGGGCGTAATGAAAAACTGTTTTTT. Protein: CAWSGQTGRNEKLFF.